The T cell receptor beta chain described here comes from a study of response to subunit inactivated influenza vaccine. Each CDR3 protein is one row after TCRdb ran MiXCR on the RT-PCR reads. The table includes more than 400,000 distinct CDR3 sequences, approximately 10% detected once. This clonotype occurred many times. Antigen specificity is unknown. Germline V lookup: CDR1 SGHTA, CDR2 FQGTGA. This CDR3 contains 13 residues. V was cut by 3 bases and J by 3 bases, with 7 bases left in between. Findings and caveats of the study: Few new T cells, the authors suggested, are recruited by each seasonal influenza vaccination.

This receptor was identified in a man aged 50 to 60 who received an inactivated influenza vaccine. Material: PBMCs from blood, obtained 40 to 50 days after vaccination. V usage is TRBV7-3 and J usage is TRBJ2-3, with D hard to call. As DNA, the CDR3 is TGTGCCAGCAGCTTCCGGATGACAGATACGCAGTATTTT. Translating gives CASSFRMTDTQYF.